This T cell receptor beta chain derives from a study of T cells in Graves' hyperthyroidism and ophthalmopathy (dated by TCRdb to between 2019 and 2020). Regarding the research as a whole: Peripheral blood was sampled at the time of initial diagnosis, prior to any treatment. TCR V-J signatures able to tell the groups apart were searched for in a discovery cohort of 95 to 100 patients, of whom about 40 had Graves' ophthalmopathy and 55 to 65 had stable Graves' hyperthyroidism. For training and testing, the 100 or so patients in the discovery cohort were randomly divided in a 7:3 ratio. The paper describes TCR Vbeta CDR3 sequencing of 120 to 150 peripheral blood samples, made up of under 50 ophthalmopathy patients, 70 to 80 hyperthyroidism patients and about 17 progressor patients. An independent validation cohort of under 20 hyperthyroidism patients and about 16 patients who later progressed to ophthalmopathy tested prospective prediction of ophthalmopathy. In addition, the study compared T-cell repertoires in thyroid tissue and in blood from roughly 6 Graves' hyperthyroidism patients. After sampling, hyperthyroidism patients received methimazole starting at 30 mg daily, and ophthalmopathy patients received high-dose intravenous methylprednisolone. Study-wide findings and limitations: Ophthalmopathy was separated from stable hyperthyroidism by a 13 V-J signature model, with roughly 88% sensitivity and 81% to 83% specificity obtained in cross-validation and 80%/75% obtained in testing. In validation, the model predicted progression to ophthalmopathy with around 71% sensitivity and about 73% specificity, a median of about 6 months before onset. No statistical method was used to fix the sample size in advance, and group allocation was not hidden from the investigators. Most expanded thyroid clonotypes (frequency above 0.001) were also found in blood, which suggests that blood repertoires may mirror thyroid immune responses.

The CDR3 spans 14 residues, from the cysteine through the phenylalanine. Kept here is only the CDR3 DNA, which spans 42 bases and is read in frame from base 1. CDR1 and CDR2 were assigned from the germline V gene as MNHEY and SVGEGT. At the junction V is shortened by 7 bases and J by 2 bases; bases outside the gene matches: 6. The TCR beta CDR3 regions were amplified from the RNA transcripts. The TCR CDR3 was subjected to a first round of RT-PCR using the HTBI primer set and the Qiagen OneStep RT-PCR kit. A second multiplex PCR round built the libraries, followed by size selection and purification. The libraries were sequenced on an Illumina HiSeq2000 using paired-end 100 bp reads. From the authors' description of their analysis: SOAPnuke was used to process the raw data, throwing out any read that contained adapters or uncalled bases, had a mean Phred below 15, or lacked an exact constant-primer or identifier match. COPE v1.2.5 was used to merge high-quality paired reads, and clonotypes were defined as unique nucleotide sequences. Clonotypes were aligned to IMGT TRBV, TRBD and TRBJ reference segments using MiTCR v1.1. The analysis was restricted to V-J combinations with a frequency above 0.0001, which together covered about 99% of the repertoires. A TCS score was defined as the ratio of F50 (clonal expansion) to E x V (chaos), with BLOSUM62-based TCRdist applied between CDR3 peptides within each V-J. Welch's t-statistics and random forest reduced roughly 530 V-J features to about 12, which were used in a naive Bayes classifier (R e1071). TCRdb applied fastp at Q25 and MiXCR to the public reads, then kept only in-frame beta chains. Duplicate CDR3 protein sequences are folded into a single record with the most common DNA and genes. It is TCRdb's table, rather than the study itself, that gives the V and J calls and clone size. The table for this sample lists nearly 600,000 distinct CDR3 sequences; more than 11% of them were counted only once. Of the sample, about 5.8% is held by the ten largest clones.

This clonotype was counted between two and nine times. The antigen this receptor binds is unknown. One base away there is no much larger clone; base qualities are not given. The hyperthyroidism patients were between 18 and 65 years old and newly diagnosed, with a disease duration of less than 2 months. The study excluded patients with uncontrolled infections, other autoimmune diseases, pregnancy or lactation. Diagnoses relied on clinical symptoms, serum thyroxine and TRAb, thyroid ultrasound and orbital computed tomography. Blood from progressor patients was drawn when they were first diagnosed with hyperthyroidism, before any ophthalmopathy symptoms appeared. Ficoll-Paque density gradient centrifugation was used to isolate PBMCs from around 10 ml of fresh peripheral blood. Progressor patients were first diagnosed with Graves' hyperthyroidism and then developed ophthalmopathy during follow-up. Trizol reagent was used to extract total RNA, and RNA quality was then checked on an Agilent 2100 Bioanalyzer.

This TCR came from a woman in her twenties or thirties with Graves' hyperthyroidism that later progressed to Graves' ophthalmopathy. The sample taken for sequencing was blood. The sequence links TRBV6-2 or TRBV6-3 to TRBJ2-7; TRBD1 agrees with 9 junctional bases. The DNA reads TGTGCCAGCAAGACCGGGACAGGGACCTACGAGCAGTACTTC. It codes for CASKTGTGTYEQYF.